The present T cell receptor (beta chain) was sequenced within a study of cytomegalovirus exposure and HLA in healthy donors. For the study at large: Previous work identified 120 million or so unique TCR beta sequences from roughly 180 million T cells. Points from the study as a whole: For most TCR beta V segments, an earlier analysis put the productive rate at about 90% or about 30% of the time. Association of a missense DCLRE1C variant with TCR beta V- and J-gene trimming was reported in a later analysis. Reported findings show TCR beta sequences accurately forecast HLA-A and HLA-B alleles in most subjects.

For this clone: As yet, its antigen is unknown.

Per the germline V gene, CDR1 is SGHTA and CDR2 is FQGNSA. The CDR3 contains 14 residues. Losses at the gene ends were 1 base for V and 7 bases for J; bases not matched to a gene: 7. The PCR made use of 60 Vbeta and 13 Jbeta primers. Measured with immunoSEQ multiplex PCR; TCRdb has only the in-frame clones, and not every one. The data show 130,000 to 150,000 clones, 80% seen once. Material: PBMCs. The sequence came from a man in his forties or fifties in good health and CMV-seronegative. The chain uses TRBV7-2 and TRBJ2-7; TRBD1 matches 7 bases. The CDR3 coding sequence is TGTGCCAGCAGCTTAGGACAGGGTGTGGGGGAGCAGTACTTC. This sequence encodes CASSLGQGVGEQYF.